The entry that follows covers one T cell receptor (beta chain) sequence. These data originate in a study of technical replicates of blood from a handful of donors. The protocol was immunoSEQ multiplex PCR, while the TCRdb copy is restricted to in-frame clones and leaves out a portion. The table records nearly 90,000 clones, around 95% of them present only once. CDR1 and CDR2 from the germline V gene are SNHLY and FYNNEI. The length of the CDR3 is 16 residues. With 1 base clipped from V and 9 bases from J, the junction kept 12 bases outside the gene matches. This sequence was found in a human donor in good health. The chain is built from TRBV2 and TRBJ2-5; 9 nucleotides align to TRBD1. Sequencing used T cells isolated from PBMCs. CDR3 sequence (DNA): TGTGCCAGCAGTGAAGGACAGGGGGTATTATGGGAGGCCCAGTACTTC. As protein: CASSEGQGVLWEAQYF.